This TCR beta chain was sequenced in a study of immune heterogeneity within non-small cell lung tumors. About the study: The composition of the tumors was 4 squamous cell carcinomas, 9 to 11 non-squamous carcinomas and 1 not otherwise specified.

In germline, CDR1 is DFQATT, CDR2 SNEGSKA (reference sequence). V dropped 2 bases and J dropped 6; count of bases not matched to a gene: 10. The CDR3 is 16 amino acids. Broader study findings: Recurrence of identical dominant CDR3 beta clonotypes was observed across tumor sites within a patient, alongside site-unique high-frequency clones. Correlation analysis showed that local T-cell clonality was moderately but significantly associated with local tumor mutational burden (R 0.3 to 0.35).

With 550 to 700 ng used per sample, the template was genomic DNA from bulk tumor. During surgery, each primary tumor gave multiple biopsies spaced as far apart as possible. Newly diagnosed with untreated non-small cell lung cancer, the patients underwent curative surgery. Every donor was a newly diagnosed non-small cell lung cancer patient having surgery with curative intent. TCR beta CDR3 regions came from multiplex PCR with 32 forward V and 13 reverse J primers. TCRdb re-derived calls from the multiplex PCR reads in MiXCR, one entry per CDR3 protein. The profile shows 25,000 to 40,000 distinct CDR3 sequences, around 30% of them singletons. This clonotype was found many times. What it recognizes is unknown.

The chain uses TRBV20-1 and TRBJ2-1, with 10 positions matching TRBD2. The receptor was derived from a man aged 35 to 55 with non-small cell lung cancer. Sequencing was performed on lung tumor tissue. In nucleotides, the CDR3 is TGCAGTGCTAGAAGGCTAGCGGGAGTCTTTGCCAATGAGCAGTTCTTC. Amino acids: CSARRLAGVFANEQFF.